The T cell receptor beta chain described here comes from a study of cytomegalovirus exposure and HLA in healthy donors. Background on the study: A data release that came early held roughly 90 million unique TCRs from HLA-typed donors. Study-wide findings and caveats: Productive rates of about 90% or about 30% were seen for most TCR beta V segments in an earlier analysis. Both high specificity and high sensitivity reportedly marked the classifier's diagnosis of cytomegalovirus status.

This clone turned up a few times. What it recognizes is unknown. Germline values: CDR1 MNHNY, CDR2 SVGAGI (reference sequence). This CDR3 has 14 amino acids. V was cut by 2 bases and J by 4 bases, with 11 bases left in between. Amplification used 60 Vbeta primers and 13 Jbeta primers. Assay used: immunoSEQ multiplex PCR; TCRdb lists only in-frame clones, some missing. The profile shows 150,000 to 200,000 clones, roughly 80% of them singletons. The J gene is TRBJ1-1, the V gene TRBV6-6; D is unclear. Sequenced input: PBMCs. The receptor was isolated from a boy aged 5-17 years in good health and CMV-seronegative. The CDR3 nucleotides read TGTGCCAGCAGTTACCTTCAAGGAGGCACTGAAGCTTTCTTT. Translation: CASSYLQGGTEAFF.